This T cell receptor (beta chain) was profiled in a study of T cells expressing NK-cell markers. In the study overall: All TCR beta repertoires analysed originated from sorted CD3+CD56+NKG2C+, CD3+CD56+NKG2C- and CD3+CD56-NKG2C+ T cells. Just one sequenced donor of eight was HCMV-seronegative, while seven were seropositive.

The CDR3 spans 18 residues. The germline CDR1 and CDR2 sequences are SQVTM and ANQGSEA. TCRdb re-called the 5' RACE reads and catalogs CDR3 proteins one per entry, DNA excluded. The data show 250,000 or so distinct CDR3 sequences, and the top ten clones hold more than 3.5%. The V gene is TRBV29-1, the J gene TRBJ2-1; lacking DNA, the TRBD2 call made by TCRdb goes unchecked. Material for sequencing was blood T cells: a sorted CD56 or NKG2C T cell subset, CD4+ or CD8+ T cells, or bulk PBMC T cells (not recorded which). The sequence came from a woman between 18 and 69 years old in good health. The CDR3 loop is CSVEVRTSGGGAYNEQFF.